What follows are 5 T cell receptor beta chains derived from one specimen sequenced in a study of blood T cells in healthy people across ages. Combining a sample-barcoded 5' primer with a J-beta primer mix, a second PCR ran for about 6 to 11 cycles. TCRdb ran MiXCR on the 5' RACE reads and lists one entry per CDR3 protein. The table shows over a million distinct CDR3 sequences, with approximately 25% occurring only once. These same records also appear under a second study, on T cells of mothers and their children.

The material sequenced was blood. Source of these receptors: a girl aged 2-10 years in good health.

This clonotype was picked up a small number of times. The CDR3 protein is CSNGASGIAGYEQYF. The CDR3 DNA is TGCAGCAATGGGGCTAGCGGGATCGCGGGGTACGAGCAGTACTTC. The chain links TRBV20-1 to TRBJ2-5; 9 bases agree with TRBD2. The J call is in doubt because the DNA end fits TRBJ2-7 better. Germline V gene sequence: CDR1 DFQATT, CDR2 SNEGSKA (reference sequence). There are 15 residues in the CDR3.

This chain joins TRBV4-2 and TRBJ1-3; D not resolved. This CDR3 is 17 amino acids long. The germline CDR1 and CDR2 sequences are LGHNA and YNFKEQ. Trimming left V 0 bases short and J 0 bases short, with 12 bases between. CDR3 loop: CASSQELKTNSGNTIYF. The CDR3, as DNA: TGTGCCAGCAGCCAAGAGTTGAAGACTAACTCTGGAAACACCATATATTTT.

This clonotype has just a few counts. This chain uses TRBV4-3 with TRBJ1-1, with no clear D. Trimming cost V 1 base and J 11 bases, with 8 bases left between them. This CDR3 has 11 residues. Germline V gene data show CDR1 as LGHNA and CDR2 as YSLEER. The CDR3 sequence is CASSQGARAFF. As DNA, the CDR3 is TGCGCCAGCAGCCAAGGGGCGCGGGCTTTCTTT.

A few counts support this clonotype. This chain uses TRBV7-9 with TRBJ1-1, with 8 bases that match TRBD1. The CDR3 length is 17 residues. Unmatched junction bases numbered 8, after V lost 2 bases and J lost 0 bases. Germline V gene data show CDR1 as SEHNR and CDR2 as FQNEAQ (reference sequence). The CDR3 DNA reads TGTGCCAGCAGCTTATATACTGGGACAGGTATGAACACTGAAGCTTTCTTT. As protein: CASSLYTGTGMNTEAFF. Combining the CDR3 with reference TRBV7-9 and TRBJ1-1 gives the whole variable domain DTGVSQNPRHKITKRGQNVTFRCDPISEHNRLYWYRQTLGQGPEFLTYFQNEAQLEKSRLLSDRFSAERPKGSFSTLEIQRTEQGDSAMYLCASSLYTGTGMNTEAFFGQGTRLTVV.

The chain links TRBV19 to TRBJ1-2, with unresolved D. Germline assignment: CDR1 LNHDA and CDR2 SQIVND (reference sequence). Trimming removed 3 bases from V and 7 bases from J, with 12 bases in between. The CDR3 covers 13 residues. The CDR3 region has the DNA TGTGCCAGTAGTATTTTGTCTGGGGTTGGCTACACCTTC. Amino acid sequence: CASSILSGVGYTF.